These T cell receptor beta chains were read from a single sample in a study of cytomegalovirus exposure and HLA in healthy donors. Here immunoSEQ multiplex PCR was the method, and the copy in TCRdb shows in-frame clones only, minus some. This table holds around 170,000 clones, roughly 70% found once. Specimen: PBMCs. The receptors were gathered from a girl aged 5 to 17 in good health and CMV-seronegative. CDR3s include the opening cysteine and the closing phenylalanine or tryptophan.

v_call cdr3_aa
TRBV18 CASSPDDSGLASKFF
TRBV19 CASSIEPGQVGSPLHF
TRBV5-4 CASSLREGARGYTF
TRBV19 CASSTGQGLSGANVLTF
TRBV10-1 CASSESAAGGYNEQFF
TRBV7-9 CASSDTGQGAHQPQHF
TRBV10-3 CAITAGGDYEQYF
TRBV5-1 CASSLVSGPGDGYTF
TRBV6-1 CASSNQGARGYTF
TRBV5-6 CASSYFGAYEQYF
TRBV21-1 CASSKRQGGNQPQHF
TRBV11-2 CASSRRDGQGYEQYF
TRBV7-9 CASSADTNTEAFF
TRBV6-1 CASSERTGLEKLFF
TRBV27 CASSRMDRPNQPQHF
TRBV19 CASSKRGRAEAFF
TRBV5-1 CASSLTFLAEERAEAFF
TRBV29-1 CSVDRGDGYTF
TRBV5-6 CASSDESRGNSPLHF
TRBV5-5 CASSSGQGVLETQYF
TRBV19 CAGGTGSWSGELFF
TRBV21-1 CASSKEKRRQGGNQPQHF
TRBV5-4 CASSFGGNGPQYF